This TCR beta chain was profiled in a study of T-cell memory formation after mild COVID-19. Findings of the study overall: Proof of SARS-CoV-2 specificity was absent for the second-wave clones that crested on day 37. Within pre-infection memory, some responding clones were found, suggesting cross-reactive memory joined. The main location of contracting CD4+ clones was CM and EM, and that of contracting CD8+ clones was EMRA.

TCRdb reprocessed the 5' RACE reads via MiXCR and lists one record per CDR3 protein. This table holds 98,000 or so distinct CDR3 sequences, roughly a sixth found once. Concerning this clonotype itself: What it binds is not known.

Germline V gene sequence: CDR1 MDHEN, CDR2 SYDVKM. This CDR3 spans 13 amino acids. Sequencing was performed on PBMCs or a T cell subset sorted from them (not recorded which). The receptor was derived from a man in his late teens or twenties who had mild COVID-19 (a few samples of this study predate the infection). Cell type and time point are not known. The chain links TRBV28 to TRBJ2-5; 10 bases are shared with TRBD2. The CDR3 loop is CAISGGYLETQYF. The DNA for the CDR3 is TGTGCAATTAGCGGGGGGTATTTAGAGACCCAGTACTTC.